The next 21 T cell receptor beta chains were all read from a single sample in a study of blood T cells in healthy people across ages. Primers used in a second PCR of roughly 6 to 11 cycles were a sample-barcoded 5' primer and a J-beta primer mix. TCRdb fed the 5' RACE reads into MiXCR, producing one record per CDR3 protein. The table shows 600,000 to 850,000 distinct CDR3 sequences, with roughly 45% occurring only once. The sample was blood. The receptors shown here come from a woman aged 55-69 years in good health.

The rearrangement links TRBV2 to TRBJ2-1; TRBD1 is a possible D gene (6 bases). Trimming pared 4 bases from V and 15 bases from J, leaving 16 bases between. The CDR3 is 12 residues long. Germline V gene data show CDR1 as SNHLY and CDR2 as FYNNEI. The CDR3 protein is CASSALGHKGFF. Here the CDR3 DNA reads TGTGCCAGCAGTGCTCTGGGACACAAGGGGTTCTTC.

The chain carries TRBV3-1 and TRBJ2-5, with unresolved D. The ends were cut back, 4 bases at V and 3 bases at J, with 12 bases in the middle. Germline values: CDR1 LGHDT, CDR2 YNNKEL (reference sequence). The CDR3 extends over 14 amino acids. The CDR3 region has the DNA TGTGCCAGCAGCCTCGGCAGGACCAAAGAGACCCAGTACTTC. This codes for CASSLGRTKETQYF.

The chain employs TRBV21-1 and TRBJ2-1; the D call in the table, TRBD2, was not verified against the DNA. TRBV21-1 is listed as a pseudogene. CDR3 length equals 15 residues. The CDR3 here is CASPTSTGGPGEQFF. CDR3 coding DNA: TGTGCCAGCCCTACTAGCACGGGAGGGCCAGGTGAGCAGTTCTTC.

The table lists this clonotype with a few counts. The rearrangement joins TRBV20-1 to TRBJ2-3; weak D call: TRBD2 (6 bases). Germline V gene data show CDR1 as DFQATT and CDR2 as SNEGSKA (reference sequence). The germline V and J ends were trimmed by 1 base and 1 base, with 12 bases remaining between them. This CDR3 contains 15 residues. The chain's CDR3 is CSARAFPGGTDTQYF. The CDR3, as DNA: TGCAGTGCTAGAGCCTTTCCGGGGGGCACAGATACGCAGTATTTT.

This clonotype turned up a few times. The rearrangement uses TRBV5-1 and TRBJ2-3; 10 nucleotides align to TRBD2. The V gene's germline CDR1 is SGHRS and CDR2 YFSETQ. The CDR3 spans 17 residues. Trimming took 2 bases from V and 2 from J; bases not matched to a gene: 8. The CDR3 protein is CASSLNGLAANTDTQYF. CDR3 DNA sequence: TGCGCCAGCAGCTTAAATGGACTAGCGGCAAACACAGATACGCAGTATTTT.

CDR3 DNA sequence: TGTGCCAGCAGTCTTCCGGGGGCTCGAATAGTATCCACTGAAGCTTTCTTT. Amino acid sequence: CASSLPGARIVSTEAFF. This chain links TRBV28 with TRBJ1-1, with D maybe TRBD1 (6 bases). CDR1 and CDR2 from the germline V gene are MDHEN and SYDVKM. The V end lost 5 bases, the J end lost 4 bases, and 23 bases lay between the germline ends. The CDR3 covers 17 residues.

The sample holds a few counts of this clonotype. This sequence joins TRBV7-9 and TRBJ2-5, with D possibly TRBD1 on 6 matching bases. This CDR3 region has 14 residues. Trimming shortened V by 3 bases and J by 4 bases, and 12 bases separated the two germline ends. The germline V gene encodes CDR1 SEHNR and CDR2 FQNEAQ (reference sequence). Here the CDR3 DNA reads TGTGCCAGCAGCTTTTTTCAGGGGTCAGAGACCCAGTACTTC. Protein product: CASSFFQGSETQYF.

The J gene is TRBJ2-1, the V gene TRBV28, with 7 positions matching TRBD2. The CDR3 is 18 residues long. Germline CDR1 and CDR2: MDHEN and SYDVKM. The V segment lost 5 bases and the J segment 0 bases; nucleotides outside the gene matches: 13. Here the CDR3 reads CASSPGSGGFSSYNEQFF. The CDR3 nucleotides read TGTGCCAGCAGTCCAGGCTCGGGAGGCTTTAGCTCCTACAATGAGCAGTTCTTC.

CDR3 coding DNA: TGTGCCAGCAGTTTAGGAGACAGATATCCCCCAGATACGCAGTATTTT. Translation gives CASSLGDRYPPDTQYF. The J gene is TRBJ2-3, the V gene TRBV12-3 or TRBV12-4, with D tentatively TRBD1 (5 bases). Trimming pared 1 base from V and 4 bases from J, leaving 15 bases between. The CDR3 totals 16 residues.

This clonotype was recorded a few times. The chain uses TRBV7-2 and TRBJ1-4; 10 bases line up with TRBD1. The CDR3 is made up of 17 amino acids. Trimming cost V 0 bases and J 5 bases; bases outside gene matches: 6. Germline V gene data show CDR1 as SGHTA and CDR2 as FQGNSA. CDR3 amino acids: CASSLAGTGEKNEKLFF. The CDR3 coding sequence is TGTGCCAGCAGCTTAGCGGGGACAGGGGAGAAGAATGAAAAACTGTTTTTT.

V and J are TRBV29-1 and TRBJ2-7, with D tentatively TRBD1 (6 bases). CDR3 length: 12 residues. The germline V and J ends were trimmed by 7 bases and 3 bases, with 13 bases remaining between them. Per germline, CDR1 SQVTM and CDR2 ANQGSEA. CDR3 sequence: CSATGIFYEQYF. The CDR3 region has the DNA TGCAGCGCAACAGGGATTTTCTACGAGCAGTACTTC.

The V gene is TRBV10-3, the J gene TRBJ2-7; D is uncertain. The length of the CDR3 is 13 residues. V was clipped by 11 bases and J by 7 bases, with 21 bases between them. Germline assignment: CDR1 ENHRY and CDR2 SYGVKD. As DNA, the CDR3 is TGTGCCTACTCTGCGGACGGTCTGGGGGAGCAGTACTTC. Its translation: CAYSADGLGEQYF.

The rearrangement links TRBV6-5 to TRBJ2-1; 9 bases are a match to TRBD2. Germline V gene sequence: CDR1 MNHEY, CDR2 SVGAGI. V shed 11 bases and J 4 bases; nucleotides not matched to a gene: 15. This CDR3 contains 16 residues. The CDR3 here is CACTTGASGNYNEQFF. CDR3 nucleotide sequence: TGTGCCTGCACTACAGGAGCTAGCGGGAATTACAATGAGCAGTTCTTC.

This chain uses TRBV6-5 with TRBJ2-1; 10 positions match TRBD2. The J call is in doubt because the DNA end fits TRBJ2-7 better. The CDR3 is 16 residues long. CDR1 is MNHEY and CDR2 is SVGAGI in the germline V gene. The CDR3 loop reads CASSYLAGVTYNEQYF. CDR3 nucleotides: TGTGCCAGCAGTTACCTAGCGGGAGTGACCTACAATGAGCAGTACTTC.

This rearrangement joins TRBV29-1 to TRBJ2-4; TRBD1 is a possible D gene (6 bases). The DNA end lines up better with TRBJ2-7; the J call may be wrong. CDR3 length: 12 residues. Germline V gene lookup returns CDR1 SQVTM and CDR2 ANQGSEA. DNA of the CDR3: TGCAGCGCCGGACAGTTCTCCTACGAGCAGTACTTC. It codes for CSAGQFSYEQYF.

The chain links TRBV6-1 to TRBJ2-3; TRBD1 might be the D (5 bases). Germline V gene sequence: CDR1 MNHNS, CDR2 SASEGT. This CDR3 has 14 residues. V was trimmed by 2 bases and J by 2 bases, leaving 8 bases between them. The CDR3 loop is CASSETGDTDTQYF. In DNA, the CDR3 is TGTGCCAGCAGTGAAACAGGAGACACAGATACGCAGTATTTT.

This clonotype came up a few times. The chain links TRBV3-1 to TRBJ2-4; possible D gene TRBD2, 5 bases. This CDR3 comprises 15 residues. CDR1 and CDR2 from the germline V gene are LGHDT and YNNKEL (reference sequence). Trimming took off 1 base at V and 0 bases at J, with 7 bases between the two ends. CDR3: CASSQGLLAKNIQYF. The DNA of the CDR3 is TGTGCCAGCAGCCAAGGACTACTAGCCAAAAACATTCAGTACTTC.

The CDR3 sequence: CASSDYGEIYGYTF. The DNA of the CDR3 is TGTGCCAGCAGTGACTACGGAGAGATCTATGGCTACACCTTC. This chain joins TRBV6-2 or TRBV6-3 and TRBJ1-2; D gene unclear. CDR1 and CDR2 (germline): MNHEY, SVGEGT. This CDR3 is built from 14 residues. The germline V and J ends were trimmed by 5 bases and 4 bases, with 14 bases remaining between them.

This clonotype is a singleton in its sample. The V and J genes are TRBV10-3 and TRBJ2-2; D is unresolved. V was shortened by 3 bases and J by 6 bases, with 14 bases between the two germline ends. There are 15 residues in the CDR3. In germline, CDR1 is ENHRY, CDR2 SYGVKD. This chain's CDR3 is CAISERADSAGELFF. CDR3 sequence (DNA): TGTGCCATCAGTGAAAGGGCAGACTCAGCCGGGGAGCTGTTTTTT.

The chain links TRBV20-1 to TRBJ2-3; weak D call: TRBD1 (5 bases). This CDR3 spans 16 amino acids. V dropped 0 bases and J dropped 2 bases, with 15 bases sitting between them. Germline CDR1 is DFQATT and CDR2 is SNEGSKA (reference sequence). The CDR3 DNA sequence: TGCAGTGCTAGAGATCTGGGGCGCAGGACCACAGATACGCAGTATTTT. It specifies CSARDLGRRTTDTQYF.

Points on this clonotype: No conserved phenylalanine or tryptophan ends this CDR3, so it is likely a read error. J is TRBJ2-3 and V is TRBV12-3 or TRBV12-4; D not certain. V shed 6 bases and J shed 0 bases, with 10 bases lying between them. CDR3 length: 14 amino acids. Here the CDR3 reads CASRDVVSTDTQYS. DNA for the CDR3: TGTGCCAGCAGGGACGTAGTGAGCACAGATACGCAGTATTCT.